This entry is about one T cell receptor (beta chain). Its binding antigen is unknown. One base away there is no much larger clone; base qualities are not given. Per the germline V gene, LGHNA is the CDR1 and YNFKEQ is the CDR2. Its CDR3 holds 15 amino acids, cysteine through phenylalanine. Here the CDR3 DNA is all that survives: 45 bases in frame from base 1. V is reduced by 4 bases and J by 5 bases, leaving a spacing of 17 bases between them. The library was produced with the immunoSEQ multiplex PCR assay. In the paper's pipeline: A statistical classification framework was built to diagnose cytomegalovirus status from the catalog of TCR beta chain sequences. The table comes from immuneACCESS by way of TCRdb, which keeps in-frame sequences with V and J called. Part of the clones is missing from these tables; in studies checked, under half for an unresolved V gene and the rest for unknown reasons. The V and J calls and clone size come from that table; D and trimming were worked out from the DNA. The sample table records 98,000 or so clones; around 95% of these occur just once. Of the sample, 0.67% falls within the top ten clones.

The donors were included in the validation cohort of approximately 130 subjects, a group kept apart from the roughly 610-subject first cohort. This sample stems from a study of cytomegalovirus exposure and HLA in healthy donors listed by TCRdb under 2017. Background for the entire study: The 500 to 700 repertoires of the first cohort and the 110 or so validation repertoires were produced on the same platform, according to a later analysis. The aim of the study was to test whether cataloging public T cell receptors could identify signatures of past pathogen exposure. In addition to the first cohort of approximately 670 subjects, a separate validation cohort of 120 different subjects was used. To predict cytomegalovirus infection status, the study brought together high-throughput TCR immunosequencing, statistical association of individual TCRs with disease status, and machine learning. The paper as a whole reports these results and caveats: Across donors, most TCR sequences were observed very rarely, whereas some public TCRs were present in many individuals. In a later analysis, TCRs clustered in the first cohort were found to also tend to co-occur in the roughly 130 validation repertoires, with 85% to 95% of cluster scores above 0. A total of fewer than 200 TCR beta chains were listed by the study as associated with cytomegalovirus. All 110 or so repertoires were used to score co-occurrence in the validation cohort in a later analysis, because that analysis had no HLA typing for the cohort. Cytomegalovirus status was reported to be diagnosed by the classifier with high specificity and sensitivity in both the original and validation cohorts. According to the authors, the approach could potentially be generalized to other disease states and immunological phenotypes. A few of the identified cytomegalovirus-associated TCR beta chains were confirmed in vitro to be specific for cytomegalovirus antigens.

This TCR was sampled from a young woman in good health and CMV-seronegative. Here the chain combines TRBV4-2 and TRBJ2-5; the D gene is possibly TRBD2, with 7 bases matching. The sample comprised PBMCs. DNA sequence: TGTGCCAGCAGCCCGCTAGGGGGGGCGGGTGAGACCCAGTACTTC. This translates into CASSPLGGAGETQYF.